These 30 T cell receptor beta chains were sequenced from one sample in a study of cytomegalovirus exposure and HLA in healthy donors. The protocol was immunoSEQ multiplex PCR, while the TCRdb copy is restricted to in-frame clones and leaves out a portion. The table includes 250,000 or so clones, 85% to 90% detected once. Material for sequencing was PBMCs. The receptors originated from a young woman in good health and CMV-seronegative.

J is TRBJ1-3 and V is TRBV18, with D possibly TRBD1 on 5 matching bases. This CDR3 spans 15 amino acids. The germline V gene has CDR1 KGHSH and CDR2 LQKENI. The V end was cut by 5 bases, the J end by 0 bases, with 11 bases between. In nucleotides, the CDR3 is TGTGCCAGCTCAACGGACACCAACTCTGGAAACACCATATATTTT. Translating it yields CASSTDTNSGNTIYF.

This clone was detected only a few times. The V gene is TRBV5-4, the J gene TRBJ1-2, with TRBD1 identical over 8 bases. The V and J ends lost 9 bases and 8 bases, in that order; junction bases with no gene match: 9. The V gene's germline CDR1 is SGHNT and CDR2 YYREEE (reference sequence). This CDR3 spans 12 amino acids. The CDR3 here is CATRDRWEGYTF. The CDR3 DNA sequence: TGTGCCACAAGGGACAGGTGGGAGGGCTACACCTTC. Combining the CDR3 with reference TRBV5-4 and TRBJ1-2 gives the whole variable domain ETGVTQSPTHLIKTRGQQVTLRCSSQSGHNTVSWYQQALGQGPQFIFQYYREEENGRGNFPPRFSGLQFPNYSSELNVNALELDDSALYLCATRDRWEGYTFGSGTRLTVV.

The CDR3 DNA sequence: TGTGCCAGTAGTATACGGACTGGAAACACCGGGGAGCTGTTTTTT. Translation gives CASSIRTGNTGELFF. V is TRBV19 and J is TRBJ2-2; D is perhaps TRBD2 (5 bases). V lost 2 bases and J 2 bases, leaving 9 bases between the germline ends. Germline values: CDR1 LNHDA, CDR2 SQIVND (reference sequence). The CDR3 is 15 residues long.

The V gene is TRBV29-1, the J gene TRBJ2-5; 8 nucleotides align to TRBD2. Germline CDR1 SQVTM, CDR2 ANQGSEA. The length of the CDR3 is 15 residues. V gave up 3 bases and J gave up 5 bases; unmatched junction bases: 11. The CDR3 region is CSVEPAGGGWETQYF. CDR3 coding DNA: TGCAGCGTTGAGCCGGCGGGGGGCGGTTGGGAGACCCAGTACTTC. Based on the CDR3 plus reference TRBV29-1 and TRBJ2-5, the full variable domain is SAVISQKPSRDICQRGTSLTIQCQVDSQVTMMFWYRQQPGQSLTLIATANQGSEATYESGFVIDKFPISRPNLTFSTLTVSNMSPEDSSIYLCSVEPAGGGWETQYFGPGTRLLVL.

J is TRBJ2-3 and V is TRBV2, with 10 positions matching TRBD2. V shed 4 bases, J shed 4 bases, and the junction held 11 bases outside the gene matches. CDR1 and CDR2 (germline): SNHLY, FYNNEI. The CDR3 has 17 residues. CDR3 sequence reads: CASSGERGGRVADTQYF. CDR3 bases: TGTGCCAGCAGTGGAGAGCGGGGGGGCAGGGTAGCAGATACGCAGTATTTT.

The CDR3, as DNA: TGCGCCAGCAGCCCCATCGACAGGAACACTGAAGCTTTCTTT. Protein: CASSPIDRNTEAFF. This chain uses TRBV4-1 with TRBJ1-1; tentative D call: TRBD1 (5 bases). Germline CDR1 MGHRA, CDR2 YSYEKL. The CDR3 is made up of 14 amino acids. Trimming stripped 4 bases from V and 1 base from J, with 10 bases between.

The chain is built from TRBV27 and TRBJ2-7, with a tentative D call TRBD1 (8 bases). From germline, CDR1 is MNHEY and CDR2 SMNVEV (reference sequence). V lost 6 bases to trimming and J lost 4 bases, with 16 bases between them. The CDR3 has 14 amino acids. CDR3 amino acids: CASSPGQGGYEQYF. CDR3 sequence (DNA): TGTGCCAGCAGCCCCGGACAGGGAGGGTACGAGCAGTACTTC.

The rearrangement uses TRBV7-8 and TRBJ2-1; a weak D match, TRBD2 (7 bases). Germline-derived CDR1 and CDR2 are SGHVS and FQNEAQ. V lost 5 bases and J 10 bases, leaving 15 bases between the germline ends. The CDR3 loop spans 13 amino acids. CDR3 sequence reads: CASSPGGGGEQFF. In DNA, the CDR3 is TGTGCCAGCAGCCCGGGCGGGGGCGGGGAGCAGTTCTTC.

The chain carries TRBV5-1 and TRBJ1-6, with D unresolved. The V gene lost 2 bases and the J gene lost 0 bases, with 12 bases spanning the gap. Per the germline V gene, CDR1 is SGHRS and CDR2 is YFSETQ. The CDR3 length is 17 residues. In nucleotides, the CDR3 is TGCGCCAGCAGCTTAGACACCCCCAGCTCCTATAATTCACCCCTCCACTTT. Translated: CASSLDTPSSYNSPLHF.

The chain employs TRBV28 and TRBJ1-5, with D possibly matching TRBD1 (6 bases). The V end lost 4 bases, the J end lost 2 bases, and 6 bases lay between the germline ends. Germline values: CDR1 MDHEN, CDR2 SYDVKM. The CDR3 runs 13 residues. The CDR3 sequence: CASSYRGNQPQHF. For the CDR3, the DNA is TGTGCCAGCAGTTACAGGGGCAATCAGCCCCAGCATTTT.

CDR3 DNA: TGTGCCAGCAGTACCAGACTAGCGGGGGGCTACAATGAGCAGTTCTTC. This gives the protein CASSTRLAGGYNEQFF. This chain connects TRBV28 to TRBJ2-1; TRBD2 matches 13 bases. Trimming took 5 bases from V and 3 from J; bases not matched to a gene: 4. This CDR3 comprises 16 residues. Germline CDR1 and CDR2: MDHEN and SYDVKM. The full variable domain, rest sourced from reference TRBV28 and TRBJ2-1, is DVKVTQSSRYLVKRTGEKVFLECVQDMDHENMFWYRQDPGLGLRLIYFSYDVKMKEKGDIPEGYSVSREKKERFSLILESASTNQTSMYLCASSTRLAGGYNEQFFGPGTRLTVL.

CDR3 DNA: TGTGCCAGCAGCTTCCGGCGGGGGCCGTACAATGAGCAGTTCTTC. Its translation: CASSFRRGPYNEQFF. The chain employs TRBV13 and TRBJ2-1, with a weak D call TRBD2 (7 bases). The CDR3 extends over 15 amino acids. V was cut by 3 bases and J by 4 bases, with 13 bases left in between. Germline loops: CDR1 PRHDT, CDR2 FYEKMQ (reference sequence).

The rearrangement joins TRBV5-5 to TRBJ2-6; D is uncertain. V lost 5 bases and J lost 0, with 6 bases in between. The CDR3 loop spans 14 amino acids. Germline V gives CDR1 SGHKS, CDR2 YYEKEE (reference sequence). CDR3 sequence (DNA): TGTGCCAGCAGGGGCCTCTCTGGGGCCAACGTCCTGACTTTC. It encodes CASRGLSGANVLTF.

The chain recombines TRBV7-9 with TRBJ1-6, with 10 bases that match TRBD1. V was pared by 3 bases and J by 8 bases, with 1 base of the junction left unmatched. CDR3 size: 14 residues. Germline CDR1 and CDR2: SEHNR and FQNEAQ (reference sequence). The CDR3 region is CASSFGTGDSPLHF. The CDR3 DNA is TGTGCCAGCAGCTTTGGGACAGGGGATTCACCCCTCCACTTT.

The chain has TRBV10-3 and TRBJ2-2; tentative D call: TRBD1 (6 bases). CDR1 is ENHRY, CDR2 SYGVKD, per germline. Trimming left V 6 bases short and J 0 bases short, with 11 bases between. The CDR3 is made up of 15 amino acids. DNA of the CDR3: TGTGCCATCAGACCCGGGACAACGAACACCGGGGAGCTGTTTTTT. Translated, it gives CAIRPGTTNTGELFF.

The gene calls are TRBV10-2 and TRBJ2-1, with 9 positions matching TRBD2. J was trimmed by 6 bases and V by 3 bases; bases with no gene match: 6. The CDR3 contains 15 residues. The germline gives CDR1 WSHSY, CDR2 SAAADI. The CDR3 region has the DNA TGCGCCAGCAGTGATTGGGCGGGGGGGCCCAATGAGCAGTTCTTC. Translated, it gives CASSDWAGGPNEQFF.

The chain uses TRBV5-4 and TRBJ1-6; unclear D gene. Trimming removed 3 bases from V and 6 bases from J, with 13 bases in between. Looked up from germline, CDR1 is SGHNT and CDR2 is YYREEE (reference sequence). This CDR3 is 15 amino acids long. The CDR3 sequence is CASSSLQAANSPLHF. CDR3 bases: TGTGCCAGCAGCTCCCTCCAGGCTGCTAATTCACCCCTCCACTTT.

J is TRBJ2-1 and V is TRBV9, with 10 bases fitting TRBD2. V trimming: 3 bases; J trimming: 4 bases; junction bases outside the gene matches: 4. There are 15 residues in the CDR3. Germline V gives CDR1 SGDLS, CDR2 YYNGEE. The chain's CDR3 is CASSGTSGAYNEQFF. DNA for the CDR3: TGTGCCAGCAGCGGAACTAGCGGGGCTTACAATGAGCAGTTCTTC.

The chain carries TRBV2 and TRBJ1-6; TRBD1 might be the D (6 bases). The germline V and J ends were trimmed by 5 bases and 4 bases, with 12 bases remaining between them. The CDR3 totals 15 residues. Germline V gives CDR1 SNHLY, CDR2 FYNNEI. The CDR3 DNA is TGTGCCAGCAGTCAGACAGGAGAATATAATTCACCCCTCCACTTT. This codes for CASSQTGEYNSPLHF.

The rearrangement links TRBV10-3 to TRBJ2-4, with D perhaps TRBD2 (6 bases). CDR1 and CDR2 from the germline V gene are ENHRY and SYGVKD. Between the trimmed V and J ends, which lost 0 bases and 8 bases, there was a span of 11 bases. CDR3 length equals 14 residues. CDR3 sequence (DNA): TGTGCCATCAGTGAGTCCCCAGGAGGGGACATTCAGTACTTC. It encodes CAISESPGGDIQYF.

The rearrangement links TRBV2 to TRBJ2-1; 13 bases are shared with TRBD2. The germline CDR1 and CDR2 sequences are SNHLY and FYNNEI. The CDR3 totals 15 residues. Unmatched junction bases numbered 10, after V lost 6 bases and J lost 11 bases. The CDR3 reads CASRLLTSGGPKQFF. CDR3 in DNA: TGTGCCAGCAGACTCCTGACTAGCGGGGGGCCGAAGCAGTTCTTC. Combining the CDR3 with reference TRBV2 and TRBJ2-1 gives the whole variable domain EPEVTQTPSHQVTQMGQEVILRCVPISNHLYFYWYRQILGQKVEFLVSFYNNEISEKSEIFDDQFSVERPDGSNFTLKIRSTKLEDSAMYFCASRLLTSGGPKQFFGPGTRLTVL.

The gene calls are TRBV5-1 and TRBJ2-5; perhaps TRBD2 as D (5 bases). V dropped 2 bases and J dropped 2 bases, with 13 bases sitting between them. Germline-derived CDR1 and CDR2 are SGHRS and YFSETQ. The CDR3 contains 15 residues. The CDR3 DNA follows: TGCGCCAGCAGCTTCCTGCGCGAGGGACAAGAGACCCAGTACTTC. It specifies CASSFLREGQETQYF.

The chain employs TRBV4-1 and TRBJ2-3; 8 bases are shared with TRBD1. This CDR3 comprises 14 residues. V lost 6 bases and J lost 5; bases outside the gene matches: 7. Germline assignment: CDR1 MGHRA and CDR2 YSYEKL. CDR3 nucleotides: TGCGCCAGCAGGAAGACAGGGGTGGGAGATACGCAGTATTTT. It is translated as CASRKTGVGDTQYF.

The V and J genes are TRBV4-1 and TRBJ2-7, with 10 positions matching TRBD1. J lost 4 bases, V lost 0 bases, and 6 bases had no gene match. The CDR3 extends over 16 amino acids. Per the germline V gene, CDR1 is MGHRA and CDR2 is YSYEKL. The CDR3 loop reads CASSQEWDRGKYEQYF. DNA of the CDR3: TGCGCCAGCAGCCAAGAGTGGGACAGGGGAAAGTACGAGCAGTACTTC.

A few counts support this clone. The V and J genes are TRBV6-5 and TRBJ1-2; D is unresolved. V lost 0 bases to trimming and J lost 3 bases, with 8 bases between them. Germline V gene data show CDR1 as MNHEY and CDR2 as SVGAGI. This CDR3 is built from 14 residues. CDR3 DNA sequence: TGTGCCAGCAGTTACTCTTCGGGATACTATGGCTACACCTTC. Translation: CASSYSSGYYGYTF.

This chain connects TRBV4-1 to TRBJ2-1; TRBD2 is a possible D gene (6 bases). Trimming took 3 bases from V and 7 from J, leaving 13 bases between them. The V gene's germline CDR1 is MGHRA and CDR2 YSYEKL. This CDR3 has 14 amino acids. The CDR3 DNA follows: TGCGCCAGCAGCCATGGAGGGTCCAGGAATGAGCAGTTCTTC. Its protein is CASSHGGSRNEQFF.

The chain is built from TRBV19 and TRBJ2-7; D possibly corresponds to TRBD2 (6 bases). Per the germline V gene, CDR1 is LNHDA and CDR2 is SQIVND (reference sequence). There are 14 residues in the CDR3. Trimming shortened V by 1 base and J by 6 bases, and 13 bases separated the two germline ends. In DNA, the CDR3 is TGTGCCAGTAGTATAGTTGGAGGGGCGGGCGAGCAGTACTTC. It codes for CASSIVGGAGEQYF. Full variable domain (remainder filled in from reference TRBV19 and TRBJ2-7): DGGITQSPKYLFRKEGQNVTLSCEQNLNHDAMYWYRQDPGQGLRLIYYSQIVNDFQKGDIAEGYSVSREKKESFPLTVTSAQKNPTAFYLCASSIVGGAGEQYFGPGTRLTVT.

The chain combines TRBV28 with TRBJ1-1, with 9 positions matching TRBD1. Germline lookup yields CDR1 MDHEN and CDR2 SYDVKM. The V gene end was trimmed by 4 bases and the J gene end by 0 bases; junction bases not matched to a gene: 9. The CDR3 runs 17 residues. This chain's CDR3 is CASSYEGQGFMNTEAFF. The CDR3 region has the DNA TGTGCCAGCAGTTACGAGGGACAGGGCTTCATGAACACTGAAGCTTTCTTT. Complete variable domain (other parts from reference TRBV28 and TRBJ1-1): DVKVTQSSRYLVKRTGEKVFLECVQDMDHENMFWYRQDPGLGLRLIYFSYDVKMKEKGDIPEGYSVSREKKERFSLILESASTNQTSMYLCASSYEGQGFMNTEAFFGQGTRLTVV.

The chain joins TRBV5-4 to TRBJ2-2; 13 nucleotides agree with TRBD2. With 3 bases clipped from V and 6 bases from J, the junction kept 2 bases outside the gene matches. CDR1 and CDR2 from the germline V gene are SGHNT and YYREEE (reference sequence). The CDR3 totals 15 residues. The CDR3 here is CASSSLAGGPGELFF. DNA for the CDR3: TGTGCCAGCAGCTCACTAGCGGGGGGGCCCGGGGAGCTGTTTTTT.

The rearrangement links TRBV4-3 to TRBJ1-3, with D unresolved. Trimming removed 0 bases at V and 2 bases at J, with 8 bases between. CDR1 and CDR2 (germline): LGHNA, YSLEER. The CDR3 contains 15 residues. CDR3 sequence (DNA): TGCGCCAGCAGCCAAGATGGCGGTACTGGAAACACCATATATTTT. It translates to CASSQDGGTGNTIYF.